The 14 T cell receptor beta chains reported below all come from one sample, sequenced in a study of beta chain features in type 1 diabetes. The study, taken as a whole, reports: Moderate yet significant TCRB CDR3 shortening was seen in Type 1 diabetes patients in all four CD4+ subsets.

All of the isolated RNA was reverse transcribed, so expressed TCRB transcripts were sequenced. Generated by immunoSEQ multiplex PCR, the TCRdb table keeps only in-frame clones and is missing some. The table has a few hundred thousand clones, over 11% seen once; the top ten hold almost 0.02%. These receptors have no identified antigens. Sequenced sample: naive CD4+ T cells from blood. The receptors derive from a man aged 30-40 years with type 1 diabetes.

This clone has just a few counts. The DNA of the CDR3 is TGTGCCAGCAGCGCCTATCGACAGGGGCTCTATGGCTACACCTTC. Amino acids: CASSAYRQGLYGYTF. The rearrangement uses TRBV9 and TRBJ1-2; 8 nucleotides agree with TRBD1. Trimming took 3 bases from V and 4 from J; bases not matched to a gene: 8. Per the germline V gene, CDR1 is SGDLS and CDR2 is YYNGEE. The CDR3 spans 15 residues.

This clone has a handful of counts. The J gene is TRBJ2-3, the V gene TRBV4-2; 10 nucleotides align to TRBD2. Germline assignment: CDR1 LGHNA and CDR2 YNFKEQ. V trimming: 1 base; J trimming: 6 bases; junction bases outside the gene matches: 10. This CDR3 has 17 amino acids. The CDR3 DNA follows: TGTGCCAGCAGCCAAGGGCTAGCGGGAGCTTCGGGGGATACGCAGTATTTT. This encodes CASSQGLAGASGDTQYF.

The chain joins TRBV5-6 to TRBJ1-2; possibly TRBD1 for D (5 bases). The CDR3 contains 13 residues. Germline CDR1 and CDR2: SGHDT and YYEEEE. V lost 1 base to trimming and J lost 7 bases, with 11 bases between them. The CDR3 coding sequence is TGTGCCAGCAGCTTGTGGACACCGGGTGGCTACACCTTC. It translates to CASSLWTPGGYTF.

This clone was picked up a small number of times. The CDR3 DNA reads TGTGCCAGCACCCGGGCAGGGGTGAACACTGAAGCTTTCTTT. As protein: CASTRAGVNTEAFF. This sequence joins TRBV2 and TRBJ1-1; D is perhaps TRBD1 (6 bases). Germline loops: CDR1 SNHLY, CDR2 FYNNEI. The CDR3 sequence is 14 residues long. V shed 7 bases and J shed 0 bases, with 12 bases lying between them. Drawing the rest from reference TRBV2 and TRBJ1-1, the complete variable domain is EPEVTQTPSHQVTQMGQEVILRCVPISNHLYFYWYRQILGQKVEFLVSFYNNEISEKSEIFDDQFSVERPDGSNFTLKIRSTKLEDSAMYFCASTRAGVNTEAFFGQGTRLTVV.

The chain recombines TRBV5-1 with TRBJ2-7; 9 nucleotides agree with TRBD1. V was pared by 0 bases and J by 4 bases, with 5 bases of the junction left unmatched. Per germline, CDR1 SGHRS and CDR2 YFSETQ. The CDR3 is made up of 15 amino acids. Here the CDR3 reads CASSLASGQGYEQYF. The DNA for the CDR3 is TGCGCCAGCAGCTTGGCGTCGGGACAGGGTTACGAGCAGTACTTC.

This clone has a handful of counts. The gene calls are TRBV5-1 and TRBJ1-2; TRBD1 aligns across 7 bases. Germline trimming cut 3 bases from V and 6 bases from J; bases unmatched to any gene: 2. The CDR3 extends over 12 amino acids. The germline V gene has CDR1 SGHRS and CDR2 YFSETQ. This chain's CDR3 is CASSYDRDGYTF. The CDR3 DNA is TGCGCCAGCAGCTACGACAGGGATGGCTACACCTTC. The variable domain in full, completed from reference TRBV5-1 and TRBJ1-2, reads KAGVTQTPRYLIKTRGQQVTLSCSPISGHRSVSWYQQTPGQGLQFLFEYFSETQRNKGNFPGRFSGRQFSNSRSEMNVSTLELGDSALYLCASSYDRDGYTFGSGTRLTVV.

The CDR3 sequence: CASSPSVRGRGNTEAFF. The CDR3 DNA sequence: TGTGCCAGCTCACCATCTGTCAGGGGGCGGGGGAACACTGAAGCTTTCTTT. This sequence joins TRBV18 and TRBJ1-1; 8 positions match TRBD1. The CDR3 has 17 residues. Looked up from germline, CDR1 is KGHSH and CDR2 is LQKENI. V trimming: 2 bases; J trimming: 1 base; junction bases outside the gene matches: 9.

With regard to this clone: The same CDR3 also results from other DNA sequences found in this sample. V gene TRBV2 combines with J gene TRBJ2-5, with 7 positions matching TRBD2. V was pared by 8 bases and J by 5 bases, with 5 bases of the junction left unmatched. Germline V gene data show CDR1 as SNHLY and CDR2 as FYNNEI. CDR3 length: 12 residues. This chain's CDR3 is CASREGGETQYF. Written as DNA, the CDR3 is TGTGCCAGCCGCGAGGGAGGGGAGACCCAGTACTTC.

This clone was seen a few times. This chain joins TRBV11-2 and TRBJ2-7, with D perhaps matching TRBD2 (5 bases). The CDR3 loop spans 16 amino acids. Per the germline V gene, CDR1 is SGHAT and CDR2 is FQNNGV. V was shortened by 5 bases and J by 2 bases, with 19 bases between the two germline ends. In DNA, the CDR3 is TGTGCCAGCAGCAAGAGGAGGAGTCGCCCTCCCTACGAGCAGTACTTC. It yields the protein CASSKRRSRPPYEQYF.

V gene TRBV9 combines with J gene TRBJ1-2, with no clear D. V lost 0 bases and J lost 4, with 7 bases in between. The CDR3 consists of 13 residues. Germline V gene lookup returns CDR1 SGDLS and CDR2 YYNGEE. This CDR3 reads CASSVDTVYGYTF. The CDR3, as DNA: TGTGCCAGCAGCGTAGACACCGTCTATGGCTACACCTTC.

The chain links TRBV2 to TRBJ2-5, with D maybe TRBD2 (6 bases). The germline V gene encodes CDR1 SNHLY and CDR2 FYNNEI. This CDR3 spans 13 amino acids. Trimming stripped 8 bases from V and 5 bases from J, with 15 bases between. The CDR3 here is CASSEGPSETQYF. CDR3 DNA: TGTGCCAGCTCGGAGGGCCCCAGCGAGACCCAGTACTTC.

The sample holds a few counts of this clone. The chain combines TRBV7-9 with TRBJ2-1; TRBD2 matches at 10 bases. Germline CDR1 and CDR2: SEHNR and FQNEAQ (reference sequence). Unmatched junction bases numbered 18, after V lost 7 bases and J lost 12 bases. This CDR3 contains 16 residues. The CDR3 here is CASTKTRTSGLIRQFF. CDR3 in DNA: TGTGCCAGCACCAAAACTCGGACTAGCGGACTAATTAGGCAGTTCTTC.

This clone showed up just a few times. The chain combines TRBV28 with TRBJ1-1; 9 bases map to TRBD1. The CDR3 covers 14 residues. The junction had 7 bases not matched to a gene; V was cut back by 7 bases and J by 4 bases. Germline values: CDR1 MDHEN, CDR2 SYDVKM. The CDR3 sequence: CASKTGQGTTEAFF. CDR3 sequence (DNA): TGTGCCAGCAAAACAGGACAGGGGACCACTGAAGCTTTCTTT.

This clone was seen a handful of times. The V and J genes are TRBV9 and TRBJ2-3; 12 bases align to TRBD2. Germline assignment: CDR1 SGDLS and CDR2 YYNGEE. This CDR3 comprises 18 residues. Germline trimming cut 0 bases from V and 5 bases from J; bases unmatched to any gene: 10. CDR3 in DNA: TGTGCCAGCAGCGTAGCGCCTAGCGGGGGGGCCGAGGGAGATACGCAGTATTTT. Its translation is CASSVAPSGGAEGDTQYF.